This is a list of T cell receptor beta chains from one sample in a study of PD-L1 blockade in urothelial cancer. Profiled with immunoSEQ multiplex PCR; TCRdb holds only in-frame clones, not every one. The table records 30,000 to 40,000 clones, 75% to 90% of them present only once. Material: PBMCs, obtained around atezolizumab (anti-PD-L1) treatment. These TCRs come from a man aged 55 to 70 with urothelial cancer. Each CDR3 is given with its conserved first and last residue. D genes are given only for firm matches. The size field is filled for only some rows; it gives once, few, many or a size class.

. | TRBJ2-7 | TRBV10-3 | . | CAISESTVGEARYEQYF | TGTGCCATCAGTGAGTCGACCGTAGGGGAGGCTCGCTACGAGCAGTACTTC
. | TRBJ2-3 | TRBV5-1 | . | CASSLVVVPGDTQYF | TGCGCCAGCAGCTTGGTGGTAGTCCCGGGGGATACGCAGTATTTT
. | TRBJ2-2 | TRBV18 | . | CASSPTRAGADGTGELFF | TGTGCCAGCTCACCAACCCGGGCGGGGGCAGATGGCACCGGGGAGCTGTTTTTT
. | TRBJ2-7 | TRBV28 | TRBD2 | CASSLDSGISYEQYF | TGTGCCAGCAGTTTGGATAGCGGGATTTCCTACGAGCAGTACTTC
few | TRBJ1-1 | TRBV7-3 | . | CASSFGRGTEAFF | TGTGCCAGCAGCTTTGGACGGGGGACTGAAGCTTTCTTT
. | TRBJ1-1 | TRBV18 | TRBD1 | CASSLGQGWTEAFF | TGTGCCAGCTCACTGGGACAGGGTTGGACTGAAGCTTTCTTT
. | TRBJ1-1 | TRBV6-5 | . | CASSNPGQNTEAFF | TGTGCCAGCAGTAATCCGGGACAGAACACTGAAGCTTTCTTT
. | TRBJ1-5 | TRBV4-3 | . | CASSQDQNSNQPQHF | TGCGCCAGCAGCCAAGATCAGAATAGCAATCAGCCCCAGCATTTT
. | TRBJ2-2 | TRBV19 | . | CATRGPSSNTGELFF | TGTGCCACCAGAGGTCCTAGCAGCAACACCGGGGAGCTGTTTTTT
few | TRBJ1-4 | TRBV7-9 | . | CAIDEGVEKLFF | TGTGCCATCGATGAGGGAGTTGAAAAACTGTTTTTT
. | TRBJ1-1 | TRBV21-1 | . | CASTGGTGGMDTEAFF | TGTGCCAGCACCGGAGGGACAGGGGGTATGGACACTGAAGCTTTCTTT
. | TRBJ2-7 | TRBV19 | . | CASSNRDPEQYF | TGTGCCAGTAGTAACAGGGACCCCGAGCAGTACTTC
. | TRBJ1-5 | TRBV19 | TRBD1 | CASTGQGVQPQHF | TGTGCCAGTACCGGACAGGGGGTACAGCCCCAGCATTTT
. | TRBJ1-5 | TRBV27 | . | CASSPWGGFQPQHF | TGTGCCAGCAGCCCATGGGGGGGGTTTCAGCCCCAGCATTTT
. | TRBJ2-7 | TRBV25-1 | . | CASRIIRGEQYF | TGTGCCAGCAGGATAATCCGGGGGGAGCAGTACTTC
once | TRBJ1-1 | TRBV9 | . | CASSVGENTEAFF | TGTGCCAGCAGCGTCGGGGAGAACACTGAAGCTTTCTTT
. | TRBJ2-2 | TRBV12-5 | TRBD2 | CASGFTSGRATGELFF | TGTGCTAGTGGTTTTACTAGCGGGAGAGCGACCGGGGAGCTGTTTTTT
. | TRBJ2-5 | TRBV18 | TRBD1 | CASSPLPGQQETQYF | TGTGCCAGCTCACCATTACCGGGACAGCAAGAGACCCAGTACTTC
. | TRBJ2-1 | TRBV5-4 | . | CASSFLVAEGFNEQFF | TGTGCCAGCAGCTTTCTGGTAGCGGAGGGTTTCAATGAGCAGTTCTTC